These 13 T cell receptor beta chains were sequenced from one sample in a study of blood T cell repertoires in COVID-19. Produced via immunoSEQ multiplex PCR; TCRdb's table is partial and in-frame only. This sample has about 170,000 clones, with approximately 86% found just once. Input material: peripheral blood. The source is a man between 60 and 75 years old who had recovered from COVID-19.

The chain employs TRBV7-3 and TRBJ2-2; 8 bases map to TRBD2. The CDR3 covers 16 residues. Trimming took 2 bases from V and 0 from J; bases not matched to a gene: 2. Germline lookup yields CDR1 SGHTA and CDR2 FQGTGA. The CDR3 here is CASSLERGPNTGELFF. The CDR3 coding sequence is TGTGCCAGCAGCTTAGAGCGGGGGCCGAACACCGGGGAGCTGTTTTTT.

V gene TRBV30 combines with J gene TRBJ2-7; 10 bases are shared with TRBD1. Germline CDR1 GTSNPN, CDR2 SVGIG (reference sequence). This CDR3 contains 13 residues. The V and J ends lost 4 bases and 13 bases, in that order; junction bases with no gene match: 13. The CDR3 spells CAWMEDRGFFSYF. The CDR3 DNA is TGTGCCTGGATGGAGGACAGGGGGTTTTTCTCCTACTTC.

The gene calls are TRBV6-8 and TRBJ1-5; D is ambiguous. The germline gives CDR1 MNHGY, CDR2 SAAAGT. The CDR3 covers 11 residues. The V end was cut by 6 bases, the J end by 3 bases, with 3 bases between. In nucleotides, the CDR3 is TGTGCCAGCAGCGTCAATCAGCCCCAGCATTTT. Encoded protein: CASSVNQPQHF.

A single count supports this clone. The chain uses TRBV5-4 and TRBJ2-7; D is possibly TRBD1 (5 bases). The CDR3 loop spans 15 amino acids. V gave up 0 bases and J gave up 1 base, with 11 bases separating them. The germline gives CDR1 SGHNT, CDR2 YYREEE (reference sequence). The CDR3 loop is CASSLGSGYSYEQYF. The CDR3 region has the DNA TGTGCCAGCAGCTTGGGTTCAGGGTATTCCTACGAGCAGTACTTC.

This chain links TRBV10-2 with TRBJ2-4; 8 nucleotides line up with TRBD1. Trimming cost V 10 bases and J 3 bases; bases outside gene matches: 5. Per germline, CDR1 WSHSY and CDR2 SAAADI. This CDR3 spans 13 amino acids. The CDR3 is CATGQGDKNIQYF. The CDR3 DNA is TGCGCCACCGGACAGGGCGACAAAAACATTCAGTACTTC.

The V and J genes are TRBV25-1 and TRBJ2-7; D remains ambiguous. Trimming left V 2 bases short and J 3 bases short, with 8 bases between. The CDR3 sequence is 13 residues long. Germline V gene sequence: CDR1 MGHDK, CDR2 SYGVNS. This CDR3 reads CASSEPSGYEQYF. The DNA of the CDR3 is TGTGCCAGCAGTGAACCATCAGGCTACGAGCAGTACTTC.

This chain connects TRBV6-5 to TRBJ1-2, with D maybe TRBD1 (5 bases). V shed 2 bases and J shed 8 bases, with 9 bases lying between them. The CDR3 consists of 12 residues. Germline V gene lookup returns CDR1 MNHEY and CDR2 SVGAGI. The CDR3 coding sequence is TGTGCCAGCAGTTACCCCGGGGGGGGCTACACCTTC. This gives the protein CASSYPGGGYTF.

V is TRBV14 and J is TRBJ1-6; no clear D. The CDR3 runs to 13 residues. Per the germline V gene, CDR1 is SGHDN and CDR2 is FVKESK. V lost 4 bases, J lost 7 bases, and 8 bases lay in between. CDR3 protein: CASSPRGNSPLHF. DNA of the CDR3: TGTGCCAGCAGCCCGAGAGGGAATTCACCCCTCCACTTT.

The rearrangement joins TRBV6-5 to TRBJ1-1; 8 bases match TRBD1. CDR1 and CDR2 (germline): MNHEY, SVGAGI. With V trimmed by 6 bases and J by 4 bases, 4 bases remained unmatched. CDR3 length equals 13 residues. For the CDR3, the DNA is TGTGCCAGCAGACACAGGGGGAGCACTGAAGCTTTCTTT. Protein sequence: CASRHRGSTEAFF.

V and J are TRBV5-1 and TRBJ2-7; 10 nucleotides align to TRBD1. This CDR3 is built from 14 residues. Germline lookup yields CDR1 SGHRS and CDR2 YFSETQ. The trim removed 5 bases at V and 6 bases at J, leaving 8 bases unmatched. CDR3 sequence: CASSPGQGTGEQYF. As DNA, the CDR3 is TGCGCCAGCAGTCCGGGACAGGGGACGGGCGAGCAGTACTTC.

This chain links TRBV5-6 with TRBJ2-7, with a possible D match to TRBD1 (7 bases). Germline-derived CDR1 and CDR2 are SGHDT and YYEEEE. The CDR3 totals 15 residues. Trimming pared 4 bases from V and 4 bases from J, leaving 18 bases between. CDR3 sequence: CASSPPGGFRYEQYF. CDR3 sequence (DNA): TGTGCCAGCAGCCCGCCAGGGGGGTTTCGGTACGAGCAGTACTTC.

The chain recombines TRBV7-2 with TRBJ2-7; weak D call: TRBD2 (6 bases). V was pared by 4 bases and J by 7 bases, with 17 bases between. In germline, CDR1 is SGHTA, CDR2 FQGNSA. The CDR3 has 14 amino acids. The CDR3 bases are TGTGCCAGCAGCTCGACGTTAGCGGTGGGGGAGCAGTACTTC. Translation gives CASSSTLAVGEQYF.

The chain couples TRBV13 to TRBJ1-6; 7 positions agree with TRBD1. Germline CDR1 is PRHDT and CDR2 is FYEKMQ (reference sequence). V was pared by 3 bases and J by 6 bases, with 8 bases of the junction left unmatched. The CDR3 covers 16 residues. The CDR3 sequence is CASSFGQAETNSPLHF. CDR3 nucleotide sequence: TGTGCCAGCAGCTTCGGACAGGCCGAAACTAATTCACCCCTCCACTTT. The full variable domain, with the rest looked up from reference TRBV13 and TRBJ1-6, is AAGVIQSPRHLIKEKRETATLKCYPIPRHDTVYWYQQGPGQDPQFLISFYEKMQSDKGSIPDRFSAQQFSDYHSELNMSSLELGDSALYFCASSFGQAETNSPLHFGNGTRLTVT.